This TCR beta chain was found in a study of post-analysis software for immune sequencing data. Regarding the study as a whole: Compared with controls, patients had more of about 5 TRBV segments, including TRBV5-6, TRBV5-1 and TRBV20-1.

Unique molecular identifiers were carried by the TCR beta cDNA libraries. MiXCR, applied by TCRdb to the PCR reads, yields one record per CDR3 protein. Of 650,000 to 900,000 distinct CDR3 sequences in the sample, under 60% are singletons; the top ten hold approximately 4.4%. The CDR3 loop spans 13 amino acids. The V gene lost 5 bases and the J gene lost 7 bases, with 14 bases spanning the gap. This clonotype was counted between two and nine times. What it recognizes is unknown. The chain carries TRBV12-3 or TRBV12-4 and TRBJ2-5, with a tentative D call TRBD1 (6 bases). The receptor was derived from a girl between 10 and 17 years old with multiple sclerosis. What was sequenced was blood. The CDR3 coding sequence is TGTGCCAGCAGTGCAACCTTGGGGGCGACCCAGTACTTC. Its translation is CASSATLGATQYF.